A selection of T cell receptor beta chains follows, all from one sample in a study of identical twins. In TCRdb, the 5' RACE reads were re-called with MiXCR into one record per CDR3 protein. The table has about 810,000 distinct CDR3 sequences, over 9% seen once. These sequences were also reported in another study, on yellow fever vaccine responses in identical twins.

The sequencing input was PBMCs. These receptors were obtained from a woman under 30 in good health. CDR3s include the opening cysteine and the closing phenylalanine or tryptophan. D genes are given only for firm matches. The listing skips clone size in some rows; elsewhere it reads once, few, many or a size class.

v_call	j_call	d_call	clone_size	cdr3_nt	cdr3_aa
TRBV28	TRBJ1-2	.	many	TGTGCCAGCAGTTTAGACACAGTGAACTATGGCTACACCTTC	CASSLDTVNYGYTF
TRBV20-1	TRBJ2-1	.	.	TGCAGTGCTAGAGCCTTAGGGAGTGGTCGTGACAATGAGCAGTTCTTC	CSARALGSGRDNEQFF
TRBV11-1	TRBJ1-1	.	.	TGTGCCAGCAGCAACCGGGACCGTGAAGCTTTCTTT	CASSNRDREAFF
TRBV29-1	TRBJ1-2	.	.	TGCAGCGCCCCGGTAGGGGTCGGCTACACCTTC	CSAPVGVGYTF
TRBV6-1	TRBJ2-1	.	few	TGTGACAGCAGGGACCACAGGGGAGGGGATGAGCAGTTCTTC	CDSRDHRGGDEQFF
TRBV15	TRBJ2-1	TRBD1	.	TGTGCCACCAGCAGAGCAGGGACAGAACGCAGCAATGAGCAGTTCTTC	CATSRAGTERSNEQFF
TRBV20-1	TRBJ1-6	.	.	TGCAGTGCTAGGTCCTGGGAGAGTTCACCCCTCCACTTT	CSARSWESSPLHF
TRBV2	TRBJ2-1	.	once	TGTGCCAGCAGTGATGACCCAGTTGTCAGTCAGAATCCTTATACCTACAATGAGCAGTTCTTC	CASSDDPVVSQNPYTYNEQFF
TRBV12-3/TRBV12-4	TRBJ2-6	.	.	TGTGCCAGCAGTAACAGGGCCGGGGGGTCTGGGGCCAACGTCCTGACTTTC	CASSNRAGGSGANVLTF
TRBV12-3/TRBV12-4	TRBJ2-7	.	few	TGTGCCAGCAGTTTAGTCCCTACCCCCTACGAGCAGTACTTC	CASSLVPTPYEQYF
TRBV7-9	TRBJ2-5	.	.	TGTGCCAGCAGCTTAGGGTGGCGGACCCAGTACTTC	CASSLGWRTQYF
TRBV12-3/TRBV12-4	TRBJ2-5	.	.	TGTGCCAGCGGGGTCATGGGGGGACAAGAGACCCAGTACTTC	CASGVMGGQETQYF
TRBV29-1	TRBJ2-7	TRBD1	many	TGCAGCGTGGGACAGGGGATTGTCGAGCAGTACTTC	CSVGQGIVEQYF
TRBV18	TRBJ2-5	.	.	TGTGCCAGCTCACCCCAATTATTGGGGGCCAGCAACCAAGAGACCCAGTACTTC	CASSPQLLGASNQETQYF
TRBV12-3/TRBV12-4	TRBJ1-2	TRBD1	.	TGTGCCAGCAGCCTGGGACAGGTTATCGGCTACACCTTC	CASSLGQVIGYTF
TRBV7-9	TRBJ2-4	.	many	TGTGCCAGCAGCTTGGAGGGCTCCGGCAAAAACATTCAGTACTTC	CASSLEGSGKNIQYF
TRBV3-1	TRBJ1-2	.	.	TGTGCCAGCAGCCAAGGGGCACAGGGTTACTATGGCTACACCTTC	CASSQGAQGYYGYTF
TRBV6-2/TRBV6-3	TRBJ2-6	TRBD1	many	TGTGCCAGCAGTTACGATAACCGAAGGACAGGAGCTATGAGGGCCAACGTCCTGACTTTC	CASSYDNRRTGAMRANVLTF
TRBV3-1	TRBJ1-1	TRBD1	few	TGTGCCAGCAGCCAGAGAGGGACAGCCTCGAACACTGAAGCTTTCTTT	CASSQRGTASNTEAFF
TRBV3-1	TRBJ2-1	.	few	TGTGCCAGCAGCCAAGATTTAGCTAGTGAGCAGTTCTTC	CASSQDLASEQFF
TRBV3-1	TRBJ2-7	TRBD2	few	TGTGCCAGCAGCCAAGAGGGACTAGCGGGAGCCGCCTACGAGCAGTACTTC	CASSQEGLAGAAYEQYF
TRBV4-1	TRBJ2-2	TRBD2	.	TGCGCCAGCAGCCAGCAGGGACTAGCGAACACCGGGGAGCTGTTTTTT	CASSQQGLANTGELFF
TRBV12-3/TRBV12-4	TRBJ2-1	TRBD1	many	TGTGCCAGCGGGACAGGCAACAATGAGCAGTTCTTC	CASGTGNNEQFF
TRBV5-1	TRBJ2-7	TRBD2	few	TGCGCCAGCAGCTGGACTAGCGGGAGGGAGTACGAGCAGTACTTC	CASSWTSGREYEQYF
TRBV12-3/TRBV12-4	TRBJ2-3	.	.	TGTGCCAGCAGTTTAACGACGTATCCCACAGATACGCAGTATTTT	CASSLTTYPTDTQYF
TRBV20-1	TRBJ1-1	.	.	TGCAGTGCTAGAGGCGGGGAGGAATCGAACACTGAAGCTTTCTTT	CSARGGEESNTEAFF
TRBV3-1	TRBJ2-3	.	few	TGTGCCAGCAGCCCCGGGGAACCAGATACGCAGTATTTT	CASSPGEPDTQYF
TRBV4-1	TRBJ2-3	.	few	TGCGCCAGCAGCCAAGCCTTCGGGAAAACAGATACGCAGTATTTT	CASSQAFGKTDTQYF
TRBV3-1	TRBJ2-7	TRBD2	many	TGTGCCAGCAGCCAAGGGGCGGGGGTGCCCTACGAGCAGTACTTC	CASSQGAGVPYEQYF
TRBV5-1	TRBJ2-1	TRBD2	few	TGCGCCAGCACTTCCCTGGGACTAGCGACGTACAATGAGCAGTTCTTC	CASTSLGLATYNEQFF
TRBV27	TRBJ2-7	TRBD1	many	TGTGCCAGCAGTCTAAGGGACAGGGCTAGTGGCGAGCAGTACTTC	CASSLRDRASGEQYF
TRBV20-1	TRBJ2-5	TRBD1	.	TGCAGTGCTAGGGGGACAGGCAGTATGGAGACCCAGTACTTC	CSARGTGSMETQYF
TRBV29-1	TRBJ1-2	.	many	TGCAGCGTTGAAGATCGATTTTCGGCACCTAACTATGGCTACACCTTC	CSVEDRFSAPNYGYTF
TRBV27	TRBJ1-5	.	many	TGTGCCAGCAGCCTTAAAGCCCCGCAGCCCCAGCATTTT	CASSLKAPQPQHF
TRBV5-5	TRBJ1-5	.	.	TGTGCCAGCAGCACCTCGGGGGATCAGCCCCAGCATTTT	CASSTSGDQPQHF
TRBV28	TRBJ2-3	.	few	TGTGCCAGCAGAGGGACAATAACTAGCACAGATACGCAGTATTTT	CASRGTITSTDTQYF
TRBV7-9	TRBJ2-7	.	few	TGTGCCAGCAGCCTGGGGGCAGAAACCTACGAGCAGTACTTC	CASSLGAETYEQYF
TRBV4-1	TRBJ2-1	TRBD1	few	TGCGCCAGCAGCCTAAGGGACAGGGAAACTTACAATGAGCAGTTCTTC	CASSLRDRETYNEQFF
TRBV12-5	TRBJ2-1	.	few	TGTGCTAGTGGCCTGGATAGCGTCCACAATGAGCAGTTCTTC	CASGLDSVHNEQFF
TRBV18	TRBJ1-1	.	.	TGTGCCAGCTCACCACTCCCTTTATTCGGAAACACTGAAGCTTTCTTT	CASSPLPLFGNTEAFF
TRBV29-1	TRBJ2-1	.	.	TGCAGCGCTGGGGGGGGCTATAGCTCCTACAATGAGCAGTTCTTC	CSAGGGYSSYNEQFF
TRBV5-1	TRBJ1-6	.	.	TGCGCCAGCAGCCAGGGACTATCCTCACCCCTCCACTTT	CASSQGLSSPLHF
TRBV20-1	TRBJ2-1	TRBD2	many	TGCAGTGCTGGGGGGACTAGCGGATACAATGAGCAGTTCTTC	CSAGGTSGYNEQFF
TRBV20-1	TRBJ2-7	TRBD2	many	TGCAGTGCTAGAGAGGGCGGGAGTGCCTACGAGCAGTACTTC	CSAREGGSAYEQYF
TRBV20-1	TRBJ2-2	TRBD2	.	TGCAGTGCTAGTTCAAGCGGGGAACCGTACGCGAACACCGGGGAGCTGTTTTTT	CSASSSGEPYANTGELFF
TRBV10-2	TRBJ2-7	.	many	TGCGCCAGCAGTGAGACCTACCTAGGGTCCTACGAGCAGTACTTC	CASSETYLGSYEQYF
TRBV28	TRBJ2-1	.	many	TGTGCCAGCAGTTCGACCGGGATCCTCAATGAGCAGTTCTTC	CASSSTGILNEQFF
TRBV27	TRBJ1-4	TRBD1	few	TGTGCCAGCAGCCTTACAGGGGGTAGTGAAAAACTGTTTTTT	CASSLTGGSEKLFF
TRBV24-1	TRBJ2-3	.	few	TGTGCCACCAGTGATTTAGCGGGCACAGATACGCAGTATTTT	CATSDLAGTDTQYF
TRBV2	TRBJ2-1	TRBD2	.	TGTGCCAGCAGTGAAGCTAGTCCTAGCGGGTATGAGCAGTTCTTC	CASSEASPSGYEQFF
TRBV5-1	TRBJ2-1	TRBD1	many	TGCGCCAGCAGCTCGAGAACAGGGGGCCTCTACAATGAGCAGTTCTTC	CASSSRTGGLYNEQFF
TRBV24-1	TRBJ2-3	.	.	TGTGCCACCAGTTTGACCGGGTCCGGCACAGATACGCAGTATTTT	CATSLTGSGTDTQYF
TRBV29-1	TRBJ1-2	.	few	TGCAGCGCTCTCGACAGCAATGGCTACACCTTC	CSALDSNGYTF
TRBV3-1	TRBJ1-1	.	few	TGTGCCAGCAGCCAAGAGGGCAGGGACACTGAAGCTTTCTTT	CASSQEGRDTEAFF
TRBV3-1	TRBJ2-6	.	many	TGTGCCAGCAGCCAAGGCGGCTCTGGGGCCAACGTCCTGACTTTC	CASSQGGSGANVLTF
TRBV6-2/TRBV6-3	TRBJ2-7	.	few	TGTGCCAGCAGTTACGAGATAAATTGGCAGGGGAACCCCTACTCCTACGAGCAGTACTTC	CASSYEINWQGNPYSYEQYF
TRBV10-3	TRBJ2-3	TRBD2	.	TGTGCCATCAGTTTTTTCGGGAGGGCCAGCGGGGACACAGATACGCAGTATTTT	CAISFFGRASGDTDTQYF
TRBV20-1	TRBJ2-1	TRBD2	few	TGCAGTGCCTCGCTAGCGGGACTCAATGAGCAGTTCTTC	CSASLAGLNEQFF
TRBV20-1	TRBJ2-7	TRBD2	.	TGCAGTGCGATCACTAGCGGGTCGACCTACGAGCAGTACTTC	CSAITSGSTYEQYF